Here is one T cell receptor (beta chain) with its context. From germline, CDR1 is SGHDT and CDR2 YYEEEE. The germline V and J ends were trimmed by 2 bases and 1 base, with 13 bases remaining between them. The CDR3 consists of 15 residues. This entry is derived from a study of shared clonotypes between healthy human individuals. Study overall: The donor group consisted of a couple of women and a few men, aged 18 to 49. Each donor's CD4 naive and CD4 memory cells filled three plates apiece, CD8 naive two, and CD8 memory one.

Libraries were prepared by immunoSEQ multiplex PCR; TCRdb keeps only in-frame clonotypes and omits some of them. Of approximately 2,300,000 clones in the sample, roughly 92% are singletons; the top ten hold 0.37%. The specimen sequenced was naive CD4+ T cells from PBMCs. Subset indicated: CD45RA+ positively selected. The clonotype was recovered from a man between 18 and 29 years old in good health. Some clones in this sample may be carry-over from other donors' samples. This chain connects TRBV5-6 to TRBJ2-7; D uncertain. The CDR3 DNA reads TGTGCCAGCAGCTTAAGGAGACTGCAATCCTACGAGCAGTACTTC. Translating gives CASSLRRLQSYEQYF.